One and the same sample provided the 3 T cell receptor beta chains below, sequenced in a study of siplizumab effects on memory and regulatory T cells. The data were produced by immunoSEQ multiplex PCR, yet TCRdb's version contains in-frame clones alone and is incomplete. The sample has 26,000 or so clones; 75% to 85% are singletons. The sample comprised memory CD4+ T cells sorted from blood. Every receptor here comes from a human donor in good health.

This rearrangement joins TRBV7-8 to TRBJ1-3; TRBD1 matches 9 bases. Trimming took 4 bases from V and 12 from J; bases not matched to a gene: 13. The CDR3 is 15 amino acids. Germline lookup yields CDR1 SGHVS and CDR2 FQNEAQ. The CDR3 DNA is TGTGCCAGCAGCTCTTACACCGGGACAGGGAAGATCATATATTTT. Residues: CASSSYTGTGKIIYF.

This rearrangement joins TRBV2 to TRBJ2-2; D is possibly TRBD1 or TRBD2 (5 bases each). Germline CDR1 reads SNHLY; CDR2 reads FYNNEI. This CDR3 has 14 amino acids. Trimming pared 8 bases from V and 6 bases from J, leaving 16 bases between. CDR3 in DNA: TGTGCCAGCGAGCTACAACCGGGACCCGGGGAGCTGTTTTTT. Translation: CASELQPGPGELFF. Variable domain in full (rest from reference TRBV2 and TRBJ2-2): EPEVTQTPSHQVTQMGQEVILRCVPISNHLYFYWYRQILGQKVEFLVSFYNNEISEKSEIFDDQFSVERPDGSNFTLKIRSTKLEDSAMYFCASELQPGPGELFFGEGSRLTVL.

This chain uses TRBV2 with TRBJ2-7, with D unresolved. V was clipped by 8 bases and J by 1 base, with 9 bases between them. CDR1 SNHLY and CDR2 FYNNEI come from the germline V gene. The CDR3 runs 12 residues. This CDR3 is CASRQVSYEQYF. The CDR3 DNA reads TGTGCCAGCCGTCAGGTATCCTACGAGCAGTACTTC.